This passage covers 14 T cell receptor beta chains from one sample sequenced in a study of T cell repertoires in cytomegalovirus infection (dated by TCRdb to about 2019). Sequencing was performed on an Illumina HiSeq 1500. Starting from the raw public reads, TCRdb applied fastp trimming at Q25, assembled clones with MiXCR and retained in-frame beta chains. Every CDR3 protein is listed once, alongside the most common genes and DNA of its rows. This sample lists fewer than 550,000 distinct CDR3 sequences; 15% to 20% were detected once. The top ten clonotypes cover 20% to 30% of the sample. The sample taken for sequencing was CD8+ T cells from PBMCs. The source of these receptors is a human donor in good health (CMV status not recorded). Some clones in this sample may be carry-over from other donors' samples.

The rearrangement links TRBV20-1 to TRBJ2-1, with D uncertain. V was shortened by 6 bases and J by 0 bases, with 15 bases between the two germline ends. The germline V gene has CDR1 DFQATT and CDR2 SNEGSKA (reference sequence). The CDR3 runs to 15 residues. CDR3 coding DNA: TGCAGTGCCCCACTGGGAACAGACTCCTACAATGAGCAGTTCTTC. The encoded protein is CSAPLGTDSYNEQFF.

At least ten counts were recorded for this clonotype. The rearrangement joins TRBV5-1 to TRBJ2-7; TRBD1 matches 7 bases. The CDR3 consists of 15 residues. Germline V gene data show CDR1 as SGHRS and CDR2 as YFSETQ. V was pared by 4 bases and J by 0 bases, with 7 bases of the junction left unmatched. The CDR3 is CASSPETGNSYEQYF. CDR3 in DNA: TGCGCCAGCAGCCCGGAGACAGGGAACTCCTACGAGCAGTACTTC. Filled out from reference TRBV5-1 and TRBJ2-7, the complete variable domain reads KAGVTQTPRYLIKTRGQQVTLSCSPISGHRSVSWYQQTPGQGLQFLFEYFSETQRNKGNFPGRFSGRQFSNSRSEMNVSTLELGDSALYLCASSPETGNSYEQYFGPGTRLTVT.

Ten or more counts support this clonotype. This sequence joins TRBV7-3 and TRBJ1-3, with D hard to call. Germline V gene data show CDR1 as SGHTA and CDR2 as FQGTGA. Trimming stripped 3 bases from V and 2 bases from J, with 5 bases between. The CDR3 consists of 13 residues. The CDR3 loop is CASSFIAGNTIYF. The CDR3 DNA sequence: TGTGCCAGCAGCTTTATAGCTGGAAACACCATATATTTT.

This clonotype was seen at least ten times. This chain uses TRBV19 with TRBJ1-4; 9 bases agree with TRBD1. The CDR3 is 15 residues long. Trimming removed 9 bases from V and 3 bases from J; junction bases left unmatched: 8. Germline V gene sequence: CDR1 LNHDA, CDR2 SQIVND (reference sequence). The CDR3 is CASGGTGYPNEKLFF. DNA of the CDR3: TGTGCCAGCGGTGGGACAGGGTACCCTAATGAAAAACTGTTTTTT.

This clonotype was seen many times. The chain uses TRBV19 and TRBJ1-2; D unresolved. Per the germline V gene, CDR1 is LNHDA and CDR2 is SQIVND (reference sequence). The V end lost 5 bases, the J end lost 0 bases, and 10 bases lay between the germline ends. The CDR3 runs to 14 residues. CDR3 residues: CASSDGLTNYGYTF. DNA for the CDR3: TGTGCCAGTAGTGACGGACTTACTAACTATGGCTACACCTTC.

V is TRBV20-1 and J is TRBJ2-7, with D unresolved. The CDR3 covers 12 residues. V shed 7 bases and J shed 2 bases, with 12 bases lying between them. The V gene's germline CDR1 is DFQATT and CDR2 SNEGSKA (reference sequence). The CDR3 reads CSVRVEAYEQYF. In DNA, the CDR3 is TGCAGTGTACGGGTAGAAGCCTACGAGCAGTACTTC.

The V call is TRBV28, the J call TRBJ2-3; TRBD1 matches at 7 bases. V lost 7 bases, J lost 2 bases, and 6 bases stayed unmatched. CDR1 and CDR2 from the germline V gene are MDHEN and SYDVKM. This CDR3 has 14 amino acids. In DNA, the CDR3 is TGTGCCAGCACCACGACAGGGAACACAGATACGCAGTATTTT. Protein: CASTTTGNTDTQYF.

The chain links TRBV2 to TRBJ2-1; TRBD2 matches 8 bases. V was pared by 3 bases and J by 5 bases, with 3 bases of the junction left unmatched. The CDR3 extends over 14 amino acids. Germline V gene sequence: CDR1 SNHLY, CDR2 FYNNEI. The CDR3 spells CASSDGGGNNEQFF. The CDR3 DNA reads as TGTGCCAGCAGTGACGGGGGGGGGAACAATGAGCAGTTCTTC.

This clonotype was counted many times. The chain combines TRBV11-3 with TRBJ2-3; TRBD2 agrees at 13 bases. The ends lost 4 bases at V and 5 bases at J; junction bases unmatched: 6. CDR1 and CDR2 from the germline V gene are SGHNT and YENEEA. There are 16 residues in the CDR3. This chain's CDR3 is CASSSGLAGYLDTQYF. The CDR3 coding sequence is TGTGCCAGCAGCTCGGGACTAGCGGGATATCTAGATACGCAGTATTTT.

In regard to this clonotype: It may be a read error: a sequence one base away is much more abundant. The rearrangement joins TRBV27 to TRBJ2-1; the D gene is possibly TRBD2 (5 bases). Trimming left V 0 bases short and J 12 bases short, with 15 bases between. The CDR3 is 14 amino acids. Germline loops: CDR1 MNHEY, CDR2 SMNVEV (reference sequence). The CDR3 DNA sequence: TGTGCCAGCAGTTTATCCCCTCCAACCCGGGGGCAGTTCTTC. It specifies CASSLSPPTRGQFF.

The rearrangement uses TRBV19 and TRBJ2-7; perhaps TRBD1 as D (6 bases). Germline assignment: CDR1 LNHDA and CDR2 SQIVND (reference sequence). V dropped 6 bases and J dropped 3 bases, with 12 bases sitting between them. The CDR3 runs to 13 residues. The CDR3 reads CASSTGINYEQYF. CDR3 nucleotide sequence: TGTGCCAGTAGCACAGGGATAAACTACGAGCAGTACTTC.

In this sample, this clonotype turned up a few times. CDR3 in DNA: TGTGCCAGCAGCTCCCGGACAGGGGGCTTTGAAGCTTTCTTT. This encodes CASSSRTGGFEAFF. This chain connects TRBV7-9 to TRBJ1-1; 11 bases are a match to TRBD1. V was pared by 4 bases and J by 7 bases, with 5 bases of the junction left unmatched. The CDR3 covers 14 residues. CDR1 is SEHNR, CDR2 FQNEAQ, per germline (reference sequence).

This clonotype was counted only a few times. The chain has TRBV6-1 and TRBJ1-1; 7 nucleotides agree with TRBD1. The germline CDR1 and CDR2 sequences are MNHNS and SASEGT. The CDR3 has 12 amino acids. The ends lost 5 bases at V and 11 bases at J; junction bases unmatched: 8. CDR3 bases: TGTGCCAGCAGTCCTCTGACAGGGCGCGCTTTCTTT. Residues: CASSPLTGRAFF.

This clonotype occurred many times. The chain is built from TRBV12-3 or TRBV12-4 and TRBJ1-5; D is unclear. The CDR3 runs 15 residues. V was trimmed by 1 base and J by 1 base, leaving 8 bases between them. The CDR3 coding sequence is TGTGCCAGCAGTTTAGTTGCCGGGAGCAATCAGCCCCAGCATTTT. Protein sequence: CASSLVAGSNQPQHF.